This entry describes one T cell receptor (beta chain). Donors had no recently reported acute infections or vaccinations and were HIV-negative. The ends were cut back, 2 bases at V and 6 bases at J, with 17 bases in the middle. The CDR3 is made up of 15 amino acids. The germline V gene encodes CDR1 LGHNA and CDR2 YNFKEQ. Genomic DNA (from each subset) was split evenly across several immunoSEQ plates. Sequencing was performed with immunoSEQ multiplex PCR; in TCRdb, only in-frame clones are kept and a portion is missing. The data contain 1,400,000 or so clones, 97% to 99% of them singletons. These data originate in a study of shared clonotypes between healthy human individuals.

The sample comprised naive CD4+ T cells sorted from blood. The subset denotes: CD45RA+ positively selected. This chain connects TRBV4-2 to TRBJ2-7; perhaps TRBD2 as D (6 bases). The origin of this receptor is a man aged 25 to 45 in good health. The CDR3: CASSQTQLGGGEQYF. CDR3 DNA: TGTGCCAGCAGCCAAACCCAACTCGGGGGTGGCGAGCAGTACTTC.